This T cell receptor beta chain was found in a study of blood T cells in healthy people across ages. The junction had 7 bases not matched to a gene; V was cut back by 4 bases and J by 4 bases. CDR3 length equals 16 residues. Germline-derived CDR1 and CDR2 are SEHNR and FQNEAQ (reference sequence). This clonotype was found a few times. It was with a sample-barcoded 5' primer and a J-beta primer mix that a second PCR of about 6 to 12 cycles was run. TCRdb re-analysed the 5' RACE reads in MiXCR, keeping a single row per CDR3 protein. The sample holds over 750,000 distinct CDR3 sequences, about 25% seen once. This sample was shared with a second study, whose subject was T cells of mothers and their children.

This chain links TRBV7-9 with TRBJ2-5; 12 bases match TRBD1. This TCR was recovered from a boy between 5 and 17 years old in good health. Sequencing used blood. The CDR3 region has the DNA TGTGCCAGCAGCTGGGACAGGGGGCGAGTGGGAGAGACCCAGTACTTC. Amino acid sequence: CASSWDRGRVGETQYF.